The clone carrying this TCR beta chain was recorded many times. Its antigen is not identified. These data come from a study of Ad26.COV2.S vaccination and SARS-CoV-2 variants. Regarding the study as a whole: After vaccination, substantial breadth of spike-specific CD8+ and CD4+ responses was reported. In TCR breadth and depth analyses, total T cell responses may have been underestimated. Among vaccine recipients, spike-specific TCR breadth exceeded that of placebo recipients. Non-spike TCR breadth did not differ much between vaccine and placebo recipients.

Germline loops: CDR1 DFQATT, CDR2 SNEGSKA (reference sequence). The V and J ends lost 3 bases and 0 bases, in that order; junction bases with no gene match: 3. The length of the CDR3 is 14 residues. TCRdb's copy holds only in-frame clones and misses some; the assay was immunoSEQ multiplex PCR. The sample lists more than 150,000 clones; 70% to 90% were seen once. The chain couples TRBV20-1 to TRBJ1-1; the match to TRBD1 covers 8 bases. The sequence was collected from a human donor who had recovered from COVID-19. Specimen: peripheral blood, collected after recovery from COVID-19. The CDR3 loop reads CSASQGALNTEAFF. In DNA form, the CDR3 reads TGCAGTGCTAGTCAGGGGGCATTGAACACTGAAGCTTTCTTT.